This T cell receptor (beta chain) was sequenced in a study of neurological immune-mediated disorders. General study points: Phylogenetically, 18 of 34 multiple sclerosis patients' repertoires fell into one related-CDR3 cluster, a possible signature. The absence of any CDR3 amino acid sequence shared by expanded clones across subjects suggests that repertoires were private in all groups.

Between the trimmed V and J ends, which lost 3 bases and 5 bases, there was a span of 10 bases. Germline CDR1 DFQATT, CDR2 SNEGSKA (reference sequence). CDR3 length: 12 residues. The table lists this clonotype with many counts. Antigen specificity is unknown. Synthesis of cDNA used 5'RACE (with 10-nucleotide random UMIs). TCRdb analysed the 5' RACE reads with MiXCR anew, one entry per CDR3 protein. Here the sample spans tens of thousands of distinct CDR3 sequences, about 2.5% being singletons. The chain couples TRBV20-1 to TRBJ1-1; no firm D call. Sequencing was performed on PBMCs. The receptor was isolated from a man aged 50-59 years with multiple sclerosis. The CDR3 loop is CSARRQDTEAFF. The CDR3 DNA reads as TGCAGTGCTAGGCGCCAAGATACTGAAGCTTTCTTT.